A selection of T cell receptor beta chains follows, all from one sample in a study of control samples from healthy donors and cancer patients. Some clones are missing from TCRdb's copy, which holds only in-frame ones; the method was immunoSEQ multiplex PCR. The repertoire holds roughly 100,000 clones, roughly 90% seen once, with approximately 19% in the top ten. Material for sequencing was PBMCs. The receptors originated from a man aged 55 to 70 with lung cancer. The CDR3 runs from the conserved cysteine through the conserved F or W. Fields, in order: CDR3 protein, J gene, V gene.

CDR3 protein: CASSPPGPGLNEQYF
J gene: TRBJ2-7
V gene: TRBV3-1/TRBV3-2

CDR3 protein: CASSLAPFMNTEAFF
J gene: TRBJ1-1
V gene: TRBV5-1

CDR3 protein: CAWMNRGWGSTNEKLFF
J gene: TRBJ1-4
V gene: TRBV30

CDR3 protein: CASTRLAGGALGYNEQFF
J gene: TRBJ2-1
V gene: TRBV11-2

CDR3 protein: CAWSSGISSYNSPLHF
J gene: TRBJ1-6
V gene: TRBV30

CDR3 protein: CASRDPSGNTIYF
J gene: TRBJ1-3
V gene: TRBV2

CDR3 protein: CASSLYHSSRETQYF
J gene: TRBJ2-5
V gene: TRBV5-5

CDR3 protein: CASSLLTQRGDTQYF
J gene: TRBJ2-3
V gene: TRBV6-6

CDR3 protein: CASRQQVGDSPLHF
J gene: TRBJ1-6
V gene: TRBV6-5

CDR3 protein: CASSPPRTIPSSYNSPLHF
J gene: TRBJ1-6
V gene: TRBV6-2/TRBV6-3

CDR3 protein: CATSRGTSQGAFF
J gene: TRBJ1-1
V gene: TRBV15

CDR3 protein: CASSPGQHYGYTF
J gene: TRBJ1-2
V gene: TRBV14

CDR3 protein: CASSPGETQYF
J gene: TRBJ2-5
V gene: TRBV18

CDR3 protein: CASSPSRQFYGYTF
J gene: TRBJ1-2
V gene: TRBV27

CDR3 protein: CASRREDRRHNYGYTF
J gene: TRBJ1-2
V gene: TRBV25-1

CDR3 protein: CASSARGVNAPPLHF
J gene: TRBJ1-6
V gene: TRBV5-8

CDR3 protein: CATPNYSTQYF
J gene: TRBJ2-5
V gene: TRBV18

CDR3 protein: CASSFSVTGPQHF
J gene: TRBJ1-5
V gene: TRBV12-3/TRBV12-4

CDR3 protein: CAWSARTGGGPRTEAFF
J gene: TRBJ1-1
V gene: TRBV30

CDR3 protein: CASSLSREQFF
J gene: TRBJ2-1
V gene: TRBV18

CDR3 protein: CASRLSMNTEAFF
J gene: TRBJ1-1
V gene: TRBV2

CDR3 protein: CAWSGQGAIGYTF
J gene: TRBJ1-2
V gene: TRBV30

CDR3 protein: CASSSDRGLNQPQHF
J gene: TRBJ1-5
V gene: TRBV7-2

CDR3 protein: CASSPAQNIQYF
J gene: TRBJ2-4
V gene: TRBV12-3/TRBV12-4

CDR3 protein: CASSLSGARVNTEAFF
J gene: TRBJ1-1
V gene: TRBV27

CDR3 protein: CASSPGRPPETQYF
J gene: TRBJ2-5
V gene: TRBV18

CDR3 protein: CASSLEGFVNEQFF
J gene: TRBJ2-1
V gene: TRBV5-1

CDR3 protein: CASSAGGGGEKLFF
J gene: TRBJ1-4
V gene: TRBV10-1

CDR3 protein: CASSLDVQGNSPLHF
J gene: TRBJ1-6
V gene: TRBV5-4

CDR3 protein: CAWSVNRGNSPLHF
J gene: TRBJ1-6
V gene: TRBV30

CDR3 protein: CASSLTSGVGETQYF
J gene: TRBJ2-5
V gene: TRBV7-9

CDR3 protein: CASSFRGPNYGYTF
J gene: TRBJ1-2
V gene: TRBV27

CDR3 protein: CASSLDFVRGTGELFF
J gene: TRBJ2-2
V gene: TRBV5-5

CDR3 protein: CASSYSGVGGRGYTF
J gene: TRBJ1-2
V gene: TRBV6-5

CDR3 protein: CASSSGTGVYGYTF
J gene: TRBJ1-2
V gene: TRBV27

CDR3 protein: CASSPSPGTRGGYTF
J gene: TRBJ1-2
V gene: TRBV7-3

CDR3 protein: CAWSLHSGTGSPLHF
J gene: TRBJ1-6
V gene: TRBV30

CDR3 protein: CASSRKRQGGNEKLFF
J gene: TRBJ1-4
V gene: TRBV3-1/TRBV3-2

CDR3 protein: CAWSVLGTEAFF
J gene: TRBJ1-1
V gene: TRBV30

CDR3 protein: CAWSVEWGQRNTEAFF
J gene: TRBJ1-1
V gene: TRBV30